The rows below give T cell receptor beta chains drawn from one sample of a study of blood T cell repertoires in COVID-19. Clones were sequenced by immunoSEQ multiplex PCR, and TCRdb holds only the in-frame ones, with some missing. The sample contains 100,000 to 150,000 clones, around 80% of which appear only once. Sequenced material: PBMCs or T cells enriched from blood (not recorded which). The receptors derive from a man aged 35-49 years with acute COVID-19. Each CDR3 is given with its conserved first and last residue. The D gene is left open where the match is weak. Rows give clone size only sometimes, using once, few, many, or a class for an expanded clone.

NA	TRBD2	14	TRBV7-3	TRBJ2-1	CASSPPGLAGEQFF	TGTGCCAGCAGCCCACCTGGACTAGCGGGGGAGCAGTTCTTC
NA	NA	14	TRBV18	TRBJ2-5	CASSPPGVKETQYF	TGTGCCAGCTCACCCCCAGGGGTAAAGGAGACCCAGTACTTC
once	NA	12	TRBV7-9	TRBJ2-1	CASSSGRNEQFF	TGTGCCAGCAGCTCAGGGAGGAATGAGCAGTTCTTC
NA	TRBD1	13	TRBV19	TRBJ1-3	CASRRQGGNTIYF	TGTGCCAGTAGACGACAGGGGGGAAACACCATATATTTT
NA	TRBD1	15	TRBV28	TRBJ1-2	CASSFPGTGENGYTF	TGTGCCAGCAGTTTCCCCGGGACAGGGGAAAATGGCTACACCTTC
NA	NA	14	TRBV2	TRBJ2-5	CASSDVLVAGAQYF	TGTGCCAGCAGTGATGTCTTGGTGGCCGGGGCCCAGTACTTC
few	NA	15	TRBV29-1	TRBJ1-2	CSVEDPAGGLIGYTF	TGCAGCGTTGAAGACCCTGCGGGGGGACTTATTGGCTACACCTTC
NA	NA	16	TRBV19	TRBJ2-2	CASSFTHGVDLGELFF	TGTGCCAGTTCTTTTACCCACGGGGTCGACCTCGGGGAGCTGTTTTTT
NA	TRBD1	14	TRBV7-9	TRBJ1-2	CASSLGQVGYGYTF	TGTGCCAGCAGCCTTGGACAGGTTGGGTATGGCTACACCTTC
few	NA	14	TRBV13	TRBJ2-7	CASSLRDTTYEQYF	TGTGCCAGCAGCTTACGGGACACCACCTACGAGCAGTACTTC
NA	TRBD1	14	TRBV6-4	TRBJ2-1	CASSIGTGKNEQFF	TGTGCCAGCAGTATAGGGACAGGGAAAAATGAGCAGTTCTTC
NA	NA	17	TRBV18	TRBJ1-1	CASSPNLPTGGFTEAFF	TGTGCCAGCTCACCTAATCTCCCGACAGGTGGTTTCACTGAAGCTTTCTTT
NA	NA	15	TRBV18	TRBJ1-1	CASSPPRGTNTEAFF	TGTGCCAGCTCACCACCGCGGGGGACGAACACTGAAGCTTTCTTT
once	TRBD1	14	TRBV27	TRBJ1-4	CASSSDRMNEKLFF	TGTGCCAGCAGTTCGGACAGGATGAATGAAAAACTGTTTTTT
NA	NA	14	TRBV18	TRBJ2-3	CASSRADLTDTQYF	TGTGCCAGCTCCCGAGCGGACCTCACAGATACGCAGTATTTT
NA	NA	12	TRBV28	TRBJ1-5	CASSLGAQPQHF	TGTGCCAGCAGTTTAGGGGCTCAGCCCCAGCATTTT
NA	TRBD2	15	TRBV28	TRBJ2-7	CASSPWTSGSYEQYF	TGTGCCAGCAGTCCCTGGACTAGCGGGAGCTACGAGCAGTACTTC
NA	TRBD1	15	TRBV27	TRBJ2-2	CASSLLGTGSEELFF	TGTGCCAGCAGTTTACTCGGGACAGGGTCGGAGGAGCTGTTTTTT
few	NA	18	TRBV7-3	TRBJ1-2	CASSLNPPGSPANYGYTF	TGTGCCAGCAGCTTAAACCCCCCCGGGTCCCCAGCTAACTATGGCTACACCTTC
once	TRBD2	18	TRBV4-2	TRBJ2-3	CASSQDVFQRGEGDTQYF	TGTGCCAGCAGCCAAGATGTATTCCAGCGGGGGGAGGGAGATACGCAGTATTTT
once	TRBD1	14	TRBV19	TRBJ1-4	CASTDGTGREKLFF	TGTGCCAGTACCGACGGGACAGGGCGGGAAAAACTGTTTTTT
few	NA	13	TRBV28	TRBJ2-1	CASYRTGYNEQFF	TGTGCCAGCTACAGGACGGGTTACAATGAGCAGTTCTTC
NA	TRBD2	14	TRBV29-1	TRBJ2-4	CSVGKRESVDIQYF	TGCAGCGTTGGAAAGCGGGAGAGCGTCGACATTCAGTACTTC
few	NA	15	TRBV4-2	TRBJ2-7	CASSQEARDFYEQYF	TGTGCCAGCAGCCAAGAAGCCAGAGACTTCTACGAGCAGTACTTC
NA	NA	15	TRBV27	TRBJ2-1	CASSSPHRGTNEQFF	TGTGCCAGCAGTTCTCCGCATAGGGGAACCAATGAGCAGTTCTTC
NA	TRBD1	14	TRBV5-1	TRBJ1-6	CASSPGQAASPLHF	TGCGCCAGCAGCCCGGGACAGGCGGCTTCACCCCTCCACTTT
NA	TRBD2	14	TRBV7-9	TRBJ2-5	CASSLGAGRETQYF	TGTGCCAGCAGCTTAGGAGCGGGACGGGAGACCCAGTACTTC
NA	TRBD1	15	TRBV14	TRBJ1-6	CASSQAQGINSPLHF	TGTGCCAGCAGCCAAGCACAGGGGATCAATTCACCCCTCCACTTT
few	TRBD1	15	TRBV6-5	TRBJ2-7	CASSFSGTAHYEQYF	TGTGCCAGCAGTTTCTCCGGGACAGCTCACTACGAGCAGTACTTC
NA	NA	17	TRBV18	TRBJ2-6	CASSRAARASGANVLTF	TGTGCCAGCTCCCGCGCCGCGCGGGCCTCTGGGGCCAACGTCCTGACTTTC
NA	TRBD1	16	TRBV7-9	TRBJ1-1	CASSPRTGGIGTEAFF	TGTGCCAGCAGCCCTCGGACAGGGGGGATAGGCACTGAAGCTTTCTTT
NA	TRBD1	15	TRBV7-3	TRBJ1-5	CASSLNQGADQPQHF	TGTGCCAGCAGCTTAAATCAGGGGGCAGACCAGCCCCAGCATTTT
NA	TRBD2	15	TRBV7-2	TRBJ2-2	CASSLVAGVDGELFF	TGTGCCAGCAGCTTAGTTGCGGGAGTGGACGGGGAGCTGTTTTTT
NA	NA	15	TRBV30	TRBJ2-1	CAWSPRSVLRNEQFF	TGTGCCTGGAGTCCCCGTAGCGTTCTAAGAAATGAGCAGTTCTTC
NA	NA	13	TRBV19	TRBJ2-7	CASSFQFSYEQYF	TGTGCCAGTAGTTTTCAGTTCTCCTACGAGCAGTACTTC
NA	TRBD1	17	TRBV5-5	TRBJ1-5	CAMYPGQGPYSNQPQHF	TGTGCCATGTACCCGGGACAGGGGCCTTATAGCAATCAGCCCCAGCATTTT
NA	TRBD1	13	TRBV25-1	TRBJ2-1	CASSQGAFNEQFF	TGTGCCAGCAGTCAGGGGGCGTTTAATGAGCAGTTCTTC
NA	TRBD1	14	TRBV5-1	TRBJ1-6	CASSLEGQNSPLHF	TGCGCCAGCAGCTTGGAGGGACAGAATTCACCCCTCCACTTT
NA	NA	13	TRBV21-1	TRBJ2-7	CASGPGQVYEQYF	TGTGCCAGCGGCCCGGGACAGGTCTACGAGCAGTACTTC